This T cell receptor (beta chain) was obtained from a study of blood T cell repertoires in COVID-19. Turning to the study itself: Sources were T cells, B-cell-depleted T cells, or PBMCs; the material itself was cDNA or gDNA.

The authors' processing: Cell counts per sample came from amplifying reference gene primers. Clones were read by immunoSEQ multiplex PCR, and TCRdb kept only the in-frame ones, dropping some. V and J calls and clone size are those listed in that table; D and trimming were worked out from the DNA. This sample has about 290,000 clones; around four fifths occur once, and the top ten carry about 4%. The germline V gene encodes CDR1 MNHNS and CDR2 SASEGT. The CDR3 totals 18 residues. Trimming removed 3 bases from V and 0 bases from J, with 18 bases in between. This receptor was identified in a woman aged 45-60 years with active or convalescent COVID-19. The chain has TRBV6-1 and TRBJ2-1; a possible D gene is TRBD1 (5 bases). Specimen: peripheral blood. The CDR3, as DNA: TGTGCCAGCAGTGAGGGTAGGGGCCTACCCTTCTCCTACAATGAGCAGTTCTTC. As protein: CASSEGRGLPFSYNEQFF.